The 14 T cell receptor beta chains presented below share a single source sample, sequenced in a study of CD8 T cells in acute hepatitis C reinfection. Whole-study results and caveats: All groups preferentially used TRBV04 and TRBV06, which was not due to overrepresentation in the naive pool.

Generated by immunoSEQ multiplex PCR, the TCRdb table keeps only in-frame clones and is missing some. Here the sample spans several thousand clones, around 41% being singletons. Specified time point: acute HCV infection, within 168 days of estimated infection date. Sequencing of hepatitis C virus-specific cells was done ex vivo rather than after in vitro expansion. The sample here was HCV NS3-1073 tetramer-sorted CD8+ T cells from PBMCs, taken during acute infection. Source of these receptors: a man between 25 and 39 years old with chronic hepatitis C.

The chain combines TRBV4-2 with TRBJ2-5; 9 positions agree with TRBD2. The J segment lost 4 bases and the V segment lost 0 bases, leaving 15 bases of the junction unmatched. Germline assignment: CDR1 LGHNA and CDR2 YNFKEQ. CDR3 length: 19 residues. The CDR3, as DNA: TGTGCCAGCAGCCAAGAGCCCTCGGGGGTTGCGGGGGGGCGAGAGACCCAGTACTTC. Amino acids: CASSQEPSGVAGGRETQYF.

The chain joins TRBV4-3 to TRBJ2-5; D may match TRBD1 or TRBD2 (6 bases each). The DNA end is more similar to TRBJ2-7, so the J call may be wrong. This CDR3 has 18 residues. CDR1 is LGHNA and CDR2 is YSLEER in the germline V gene. CDR3 in amino acids: CASSQEPSEGGASYEQYF. The CDR3 DNA is TGCGCCAGCAGCCAAGAGCCTTCCGAGGGGGGAGCCTCCTACGAGCAGTACTTC.

The table lists this clone with a few counts. The rearrangement uses TRBV2 and TRBJ2-5; possibly TRBD1 for D (5 bases). V lost 6 bases to trimming and J lost 0 bases, with 11 bases between them. Germline V gene data show CDR1 as SNHLY and CDR2 as FYNNEI. This CDR3 is built from 14 residues. CDR3 sequence reads: CASSILGDQETQYF. CDR3 bases: TGTGCCAGCAGCATTCTAGGGGACCAAGAGACCCAGTACTTC.

This clone was observed a single time. The V call is TRBV5-8, the J call TRBJ2-5, with D perhaps given as TRBD1 or TRBD2 (5 bases each). This CDR3 region has 18 residues. Germline V lookup: CDR1 SGHTS, CDR2 YDEGEE. Deletions cut 4 bases from V and 3 bases from J, with 25 bases between. The DNA for the CDR3 is TGTGCCAGCAGCCAGTATGGGGCCGGGGCAGGAGGAGAAGAGACCCAGTACTTC. It codes for CASSQYGAGAGGEETQYF.

By share, this clone ranks as large (0.1 to 1%). The genes are TRBV14 and TRBJ1-1; D perhaps matches TRBD1 (6 bases). The ends were cut back, 8 bases at V and 3 bases at J, with 13 bases in the middle. The CDR3 length is 13 residues. Per germline, CDR1 SGHDN and CDR2 FVKESK. CDR3 residues: CASCLGADTEAFF. The CDR3 nucleotides read TGTGCCAGCTGTTTGGGGGCGGACACTGAAGCTTTCTTT.

This clone rates as medium-sized (0.01 to 0.1%). This rearrangement joins TRBV4-2 to TRBJ1-1; unclear D gene. The germline V gene has CDR1 LGHNA and CDR2 YNFKEQ. Deletions cut 0 bases from V and 6 bases from J, with 8 bases between. CDR3 length equals 13 residues. CDR3 protein: CASSQEPGAEAFF. The CDR3, as DNA: TGTGCCAGCAGCCAAGAACCGGGCGCTGAAGCTTTCTTT.

This clone is termed large. The rearrangement links TRBV4-2 to TRBJ2-2; D possibly corresponds to TRBD1 (6 bases). This CDR3 comprises 17 residues. Trimming took off 0 bases at V and 11 bases at J, with 22 bases between the two ends. Germline CDR1 LGHNA, CDR2 YNFKEQ. The CDR3 DNA is TGTGCCAGCAGCCAAGAAATGACTCAGGGGAATTGGGGAGAGCTGTTTTTT. Translating gives CASSQEMTQGNWGELFF.

The table lists this clone with a count of one. This chain connects TRBV7-3 to TRBJ2-5; 12 nucleotides align to TRBD2. Germline V gene sequence: CDR1 SGHTA, CDR2 FQGTGA. V shed 5 bases and J 2 bases; nucleotides not matched to a gene: 9. The length of the CDR3 is 17 residues. CDR3 DNA sequence: TGTGCCAGCAGCATCGAGACTAGCGGGGGATATCAAGAGACCCAGTACTTC. Residues: CASSIETSGGYQETQYF.

In its sample, this clone is medium-sized. The CDR3 DNA reads as TGCGCCAGCAGTACCGTGATCTCCTACGAGCAGTACTTC. Translated: CASSTVISYEQYF. J is TRBJ2-7 and V is TRBV10-1; D not resolved. The germline V gene encodes CDR1 WNHNN and CDR2 SYGVQD (reference sequence). Trimming left V 5 bases short and J 0 bases short, with 8 bases between. The CDR3 extends over 13 amino acids.

The chain joins TRBV4-2 to TRBJ2-7; TRBD1 aligns across 7 bases. Germline V gene lookup returns CDR1 LGHNA and CDR2 YNFKEQ. The trim removed 4 bases at V and 3 bases at J, leaving 15 bases unmatched. The CDR3 totals 17 residues. CDR3 DNA: TGTGCCAGCAGCCCCTTTCGGGGTACAGGGGTCTTCTACGAGCAGTACTTC. It codes for CASSPFRGTGVFYEQYF.

The chain has TRBV7-8 and TRBJ2-7; TRBD2 agrees at 8 bases. Germline V gene data show CDR1 as SGHVS and CDR2 as FQNEAQ. V gave up 3 bases and J gave up 5 bases; unmatched junction bases: 15. This CDR3 is 17 amino acids long. The CDR3 is CASSFWVAGTSLDEQYF. The DNA of the CDR3 is TGTGCCAGCAGCTTTTGGGTTGCCGGGACTAGTCTGGACGAGCAGTACTTC.

This sequence joins TRBV6-1 and TRBJ2-5; D could derive from TRBD1 or TRBD2 (6 bases each). The J call may be wrong; the DNA end is better matched by TRBJ2-7. Germline lookup yields CDR1 MNHNS and CDR2 SASEGT. CDR3 length: 16 residues. The CDR3 DNA follows: TGTGCCAGCAGTGAACTTGTGGGGGGCGCCCCTTACGAGCAGTACTTC. This encodes CASSELVGGAPYEQYF.

In its sample, this clone ranks as medium-sized (0.01 to 0.1%). The chain recombines TRBV9 with TRBJ2-1; no clear D gene. The CDR3 loop spans 12 amino acids. Trimming shortened V by 4 bases and J by 6 bases, and 8 bases separated the two germline ends. Germline V gives CDR1 SGDLS, CDR2 YYNGEE. The CDR3 DNA sequence: TGTGCCAGCAGCCCGCTTCCCAATGAGCAGTTCTTC. Translation: CASSPLPNEQFF.

CDR3 sequence reads: CASSGEAGLWGTQYF. The CDR3, as DNA: TGTGCCAGTAGTGGGGAAGCGGGGCTTTGGGGTACGCAGTATTTT. V and J are TRBV19 and TRBJ2-3, with 7 nucleotides matching TRBD2. CDR1 is LNHDA, CDR2 SQIVND, per germline (reference sequence). The CDR3 spans 15 residues. J lost 8 bases, V lost 5 bases, and 13 bases had no gene match. Full variable domain (remainder filled in from reference TRBV19 and TRBJ2-3): DGGITQSPKYLFRKEGQNVTLSCEQNLNHDAMYWYRQDPGQGLRLIYYSQIVNDFQKGDIAEGYSVSREKKESFPLTVTSAQKNPTAFYLCASSGEAGLWGTQYFGPGTRLTVL.